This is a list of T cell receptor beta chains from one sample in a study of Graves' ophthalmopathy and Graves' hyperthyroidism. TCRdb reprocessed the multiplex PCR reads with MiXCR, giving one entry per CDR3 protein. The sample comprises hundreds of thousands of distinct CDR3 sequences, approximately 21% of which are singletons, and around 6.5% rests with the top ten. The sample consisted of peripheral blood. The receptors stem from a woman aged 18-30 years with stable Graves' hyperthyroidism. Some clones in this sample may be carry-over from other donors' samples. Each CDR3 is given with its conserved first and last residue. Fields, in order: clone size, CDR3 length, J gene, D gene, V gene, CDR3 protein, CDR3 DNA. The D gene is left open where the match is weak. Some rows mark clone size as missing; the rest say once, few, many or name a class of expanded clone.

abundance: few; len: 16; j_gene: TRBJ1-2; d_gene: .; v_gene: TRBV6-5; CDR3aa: CASSYSQGLQNYGYTF; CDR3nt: TGTGCCAGCAGTTACTCCCAGGGCCTACAGAACTATGGCTACACCTTC
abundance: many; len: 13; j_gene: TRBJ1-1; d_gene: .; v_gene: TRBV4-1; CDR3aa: CASSQDWDGQAFF; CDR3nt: TGCGCCAGCAGCCAGGACTGGGACGGTCAAGCTTTCTTT
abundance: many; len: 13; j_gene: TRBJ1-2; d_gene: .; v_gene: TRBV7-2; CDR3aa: CASSQTDPYGYTF; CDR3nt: TGTGCCAGCAGCCAGACAGACCCCTATGGCTACACCTTC
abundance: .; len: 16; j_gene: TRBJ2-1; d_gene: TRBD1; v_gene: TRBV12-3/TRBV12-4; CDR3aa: CASSFFSGQGHNEQFF; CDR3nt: TGTGCCAGCAGTTTCTTTTCGGGACAGGGCCACAATGAGCAGTTCTTC
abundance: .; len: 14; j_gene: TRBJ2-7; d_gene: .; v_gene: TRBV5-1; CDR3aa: CASSLAAGTYEQYF; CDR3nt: TGCGCCAGCAGCTTGGCCGCTGGGACCTACGAGCAGTACTTC
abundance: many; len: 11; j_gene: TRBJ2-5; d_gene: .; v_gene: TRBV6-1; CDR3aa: CASRRNAAQYF; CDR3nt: TGTGCCAGCAGGAGGAATGCGGCCCAGTACTTC
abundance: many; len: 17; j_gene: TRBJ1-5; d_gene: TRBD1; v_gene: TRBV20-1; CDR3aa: CSAPKLQGSLPNPPQHF; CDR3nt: TGCAGTGCGCCGAAACTACAGGGGTCTCTCCCTAATCCTCCCCAGCATTTT
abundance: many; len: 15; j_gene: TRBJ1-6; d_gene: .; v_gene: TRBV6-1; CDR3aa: CASSEVQPGSSPLHF; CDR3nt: TGTGCCAGCAGTGAAGTGCAGCCTGGCAGTTCACCCCTCCACTTT
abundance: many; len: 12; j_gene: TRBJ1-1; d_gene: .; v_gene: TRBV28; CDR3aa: CASEGYRGKAFF; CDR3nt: TGTGCCAGCGAAGGATATCGGGGAAAAGCTTTCTTT
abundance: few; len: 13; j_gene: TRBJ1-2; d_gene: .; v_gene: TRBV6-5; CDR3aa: CASSYGGARGYTF; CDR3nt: TGTGCCAGCAGTTACGGGGGGGCTCGTGGCTACACCTTC
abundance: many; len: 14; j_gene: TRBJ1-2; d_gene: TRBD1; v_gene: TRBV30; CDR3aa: CAFNRDRGNYGYTF; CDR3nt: TGTGCCTTTAACCGGGACAGGGGAAACTATGGCTACACCTTC
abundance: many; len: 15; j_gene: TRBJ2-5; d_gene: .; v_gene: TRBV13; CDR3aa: CASSLAGDEQETQYF; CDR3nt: TGTGCCAGCAGCTTAGCCGGAGATGAACAAGAGACCCAGTACTTC
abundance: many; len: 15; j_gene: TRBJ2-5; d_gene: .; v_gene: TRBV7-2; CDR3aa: CASSVIGLLQETQYF; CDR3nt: TGTGCCAGCAGCGTAATTGGACTGTTACAAGAGACCCAGTACTTC
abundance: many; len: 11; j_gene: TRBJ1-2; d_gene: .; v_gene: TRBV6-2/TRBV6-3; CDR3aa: CASSYIGHYTF; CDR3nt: TGTGCCAGCAGTTATATCGGACATTACACCTTC
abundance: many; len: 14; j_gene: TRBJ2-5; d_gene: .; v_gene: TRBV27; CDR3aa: CASSPQAEGETQYF; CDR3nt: TGTGCCAGCAGTCCTCAGGCGGAGGGAGAGACCCAGTACTTC
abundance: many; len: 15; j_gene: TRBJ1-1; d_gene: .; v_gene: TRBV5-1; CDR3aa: CASSPGGGKNTEAFF; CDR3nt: TGCGCCAGCAGCCCCGGGGGGGGGAAGAACACTGAAGCTTTCTTT
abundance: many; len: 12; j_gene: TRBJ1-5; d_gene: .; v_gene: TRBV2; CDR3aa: CASSEVGQPQHF; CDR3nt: TGTGCCAGCAGTGAAGTGGGTCAGCCCCAGCATTTT
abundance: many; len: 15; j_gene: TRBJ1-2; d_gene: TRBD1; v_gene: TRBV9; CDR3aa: CASSGNRGRHYGYTF; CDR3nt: TGTGCCAGCAGCGGAAACAGGGGACGGCACTATGGCTACACCTTC
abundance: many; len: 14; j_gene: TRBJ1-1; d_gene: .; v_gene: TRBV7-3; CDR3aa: CASSLEAGNTEAFF; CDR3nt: TGTGCCAGCAGCCTCGAGGCAGGGAACACTGAAGCTTTCTTT
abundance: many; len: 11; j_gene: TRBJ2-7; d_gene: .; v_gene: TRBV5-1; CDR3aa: CASSAFDEQYF; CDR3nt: TGCGCCAGCAGCGCCTTTGACGAGCAGTACTTC
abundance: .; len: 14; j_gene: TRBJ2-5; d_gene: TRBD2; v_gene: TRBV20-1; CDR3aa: CSERLAGGPETQYF; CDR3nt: TGCAGTGAGCGTTTGGCGGGGGGGCCGGAGACCCAGTACTTC
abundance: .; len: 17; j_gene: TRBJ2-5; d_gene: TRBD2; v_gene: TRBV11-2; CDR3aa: CASSPQRVAGVWETQYF; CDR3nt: TGTGCCAGCAGCCCCCAAAGGGTTGCGGGGGTTTGGGAGACCCAGTACTTC
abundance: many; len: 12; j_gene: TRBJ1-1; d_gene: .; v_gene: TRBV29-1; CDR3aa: CSVELIDRQAFF; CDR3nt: TGCAGCGTTGAATTAATCGACAGGCAAGCTTTCTTT
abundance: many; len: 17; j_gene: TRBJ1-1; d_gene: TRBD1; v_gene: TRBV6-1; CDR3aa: CASSVWTGAFMNTEAFF; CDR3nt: TGTGCCAGCAGTGTGTGGACAGGGGCCTTCATGAACACTGAAGCTTTCTTT
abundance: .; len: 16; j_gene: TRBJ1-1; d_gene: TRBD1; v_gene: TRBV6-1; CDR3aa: CASSRGTGGSGTEAFF; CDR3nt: TGTGCCAGCAGTAGAGGAACAGGGGGCAGTGGAACTGAAGCTTTCTTT
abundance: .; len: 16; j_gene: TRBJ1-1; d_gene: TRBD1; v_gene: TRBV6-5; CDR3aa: CASSYLYRGGNTEAFF; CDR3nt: TGTGCCAGCAGTTACCTCTACAGGGGGGGGAACACTGAAGCTTTCTTT
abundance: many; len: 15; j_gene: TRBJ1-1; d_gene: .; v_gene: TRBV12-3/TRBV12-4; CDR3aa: CASTQWGAGDTEAFF; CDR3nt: TGTGCCAGCACCCAATGGGGGGCCGGGGACACTGAAGCTTTCTTT
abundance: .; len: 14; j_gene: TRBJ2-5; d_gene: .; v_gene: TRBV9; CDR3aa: CASSVDGQQETQYF; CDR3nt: TGTGCCAGCAGCGTAGACGGACAGCAGGAGACCCAGTACTTC
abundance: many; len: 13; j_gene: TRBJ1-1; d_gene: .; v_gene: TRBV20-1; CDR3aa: CSAYGGRNTEAFF; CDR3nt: TGCAGTGCGTACGGGGGTAGGAACACTGAAGCTTTCTTT
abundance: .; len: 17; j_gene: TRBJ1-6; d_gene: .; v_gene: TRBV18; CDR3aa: CACSRSAGTAASSPLHF; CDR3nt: TGTGCCTGCTCACGTTCCGCCGGGACGGCGGCGAGTTCACCCCTCCACTTT
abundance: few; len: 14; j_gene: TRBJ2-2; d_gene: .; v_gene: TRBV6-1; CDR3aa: CASKPTGRTGELFF; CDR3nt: TGTGCCAGTAAACCCACAGGGAGGACCGGGGAGCTGTTTTTT
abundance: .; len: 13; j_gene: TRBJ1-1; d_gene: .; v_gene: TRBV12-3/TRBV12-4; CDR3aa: CASTPEGRREAFF; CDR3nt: TGTGCCAGCACTCCCGAGGGGAGGCGTGAAGCTTTCTTT
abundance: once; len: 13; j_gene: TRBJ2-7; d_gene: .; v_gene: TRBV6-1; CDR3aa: CASRKGQFNEQYF; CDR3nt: TGTGCCAGCAGGAAAGGACAGTTTAACGAGCAGTACTTC
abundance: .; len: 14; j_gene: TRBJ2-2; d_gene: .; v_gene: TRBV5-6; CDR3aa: CASSVGLHTGELFF; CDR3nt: TGTGCCAGCAGCGTGGGACTCCACACCGGGGAGCTGTTTTTT
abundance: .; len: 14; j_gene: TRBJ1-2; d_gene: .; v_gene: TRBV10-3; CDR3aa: CAISEKGGLNGYTF; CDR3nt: TGTGCCATCAGTGAGAAAGGCGGGCTCAATGGCTACACCTTC
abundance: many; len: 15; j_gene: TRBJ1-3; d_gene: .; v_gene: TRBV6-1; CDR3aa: CASGILRAAGNTIYF; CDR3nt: TGTGCCAGCGGAATTCTACGGGCTGCTGGAAACACCATATATTTT
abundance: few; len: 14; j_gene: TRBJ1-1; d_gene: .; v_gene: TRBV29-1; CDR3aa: CSVDRWWTPAEAFF; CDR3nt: TGCAGCGTTGATCGGTGGTGGACTCCCGCTGAAGCTTTCTTT
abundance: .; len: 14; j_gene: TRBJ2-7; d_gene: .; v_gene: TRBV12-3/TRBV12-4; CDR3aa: CASSPGHTYDEQYF; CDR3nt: TGTGCCAGCAGCCCTGGACACACATACGACGAGCAGTACTTC
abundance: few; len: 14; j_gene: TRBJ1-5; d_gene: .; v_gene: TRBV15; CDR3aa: CATSTTRIDQPQHF; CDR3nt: TGTGCCACCAGCACCACAAGGATCGACCAGCCCCAGCATTTT
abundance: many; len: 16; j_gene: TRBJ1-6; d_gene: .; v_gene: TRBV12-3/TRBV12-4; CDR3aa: CASSLALGGFNSPLHF; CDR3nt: TGTGCCAGCAGTTTAGCGCTGGGGGGTTTTAATTCACCCCTCCACTTT
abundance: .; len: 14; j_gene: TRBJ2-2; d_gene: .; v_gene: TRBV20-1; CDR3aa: CSARRESFAGELFF; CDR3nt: TGCAGTGCTAGACGGGAGTCGTTTGCCGGGGAGCTGTTTTTT